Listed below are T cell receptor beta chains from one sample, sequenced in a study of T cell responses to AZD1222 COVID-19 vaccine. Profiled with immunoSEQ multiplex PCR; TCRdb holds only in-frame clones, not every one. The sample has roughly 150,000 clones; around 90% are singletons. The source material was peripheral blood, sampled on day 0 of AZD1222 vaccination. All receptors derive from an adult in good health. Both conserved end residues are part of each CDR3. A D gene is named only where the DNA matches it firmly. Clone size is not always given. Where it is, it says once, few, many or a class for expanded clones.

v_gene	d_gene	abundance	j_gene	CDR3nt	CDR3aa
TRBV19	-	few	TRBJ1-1	TGTGCCAGTAGTATTGAGGGGGTGAACACTGAAGCTTTCTTT	CASSIEGVNTEAFF
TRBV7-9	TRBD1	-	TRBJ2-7	TGTGCCAGCAGCCCCAGGACAGGGGGCAGTTTAAGATACCTCGGCGAGCAGTACTTC	CASSPRTGGSLRYLGEQYF
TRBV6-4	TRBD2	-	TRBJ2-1	TGTGCCAGCAGCCAACTAGCGGGAGGCATTGATGAGCAGTTCTTC	CASSQLAGGIDEQFF
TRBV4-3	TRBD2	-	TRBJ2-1	TGCGCCAGCAGCCGGGGACTAGCCCTAACCTACAATGAGCAGTTCTTC	CASSRGLALTYNEQFF
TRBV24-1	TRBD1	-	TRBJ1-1	TGTGCCACCAGTGACCCGGGACAGGGGGCGAGGGTTTTCTTT	CATSDPGQGARVFF
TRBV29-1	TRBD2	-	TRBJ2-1	TGCAGTAGCGGGAGTTCCTACAATGAGCAGTTCTTC	CSSGSSYNEQFF
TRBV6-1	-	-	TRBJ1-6	TGTGCCAGCAGTGAAAGGTCCCACTATAATTCACCCCTCCACTTT	CASSERSHYNSPLHF
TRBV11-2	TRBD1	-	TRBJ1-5	TGTGCCAGCAGCCAGGGGGGGCAAATGAATCAGCCCCAGCATTTT	CASSQGGQMNQPQHF
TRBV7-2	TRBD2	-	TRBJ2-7	TGTGCCAGCAGCCTACTCACTAGCGGGACGACCTACGAGCAGTACTTC	CASSLLTSGTTYEQYF
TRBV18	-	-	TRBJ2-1	TGTGCCAGCTCACCATCCGTTCACAATGAGCAGTTCTTC	CASSPSVHNEQFF
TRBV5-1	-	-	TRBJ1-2	TGCGCCAGCAGCCCGGGGACGGAGGGCGGCTACACCTTC	CASSPGTEGGYTF
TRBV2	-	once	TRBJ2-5	TGTGCCAGCAGAGCGGGGACACTGCGAGGAGAGACCCAGTACTTC	CASRAGTLRGETQYF
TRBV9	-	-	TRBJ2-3	TGTGCCAGCAGCGTAGGTGGTAGCCGAGGAGCAGATACGCAGTATTTT	CASSVGGSRGADTQYF
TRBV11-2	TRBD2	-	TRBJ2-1	TGTGCCAGCAGCTACCCGAATCTAGCGGGAGCCCTTCTCAACAATGAGCAGTTCTTC	CASSYPNLAGALLNNEQFF
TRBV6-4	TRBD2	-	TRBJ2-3	TGTGCCAGCAGTCCTTCGGGGACTAGCAATCAGAGAACGCAGTATTTT	CASSPSGTSNQRTQYF
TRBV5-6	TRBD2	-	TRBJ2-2	TGTGCCAGCAGCTCCTTTAGCGGGGGGAGTGGGGAGCTGTTTTTT	CASSSFSGGSGELFF
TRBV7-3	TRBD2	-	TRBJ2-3	TGTGCCAGCAGCCCTCGGACTAGCGGAGCAGATACGCAGTATTTT	CASSPRTSGADTQYF
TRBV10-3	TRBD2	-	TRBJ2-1	TGTGCCATTCGAGCGGGAGGTGATGAGCAGTTCTTC	CAIRAGGDEQFF
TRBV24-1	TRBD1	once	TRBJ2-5	TGTGCCACCAGTGCTGGACAGGGAGGGACCCAGTACTTC	CATSAGQGGTQYF
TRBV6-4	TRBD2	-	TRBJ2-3	TGTGCCAGCAGTGACAACCCGGGGGGGCCAAATACGCAGTATTTT	CASSDNPGGPNTQYF
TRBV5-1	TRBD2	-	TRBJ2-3	TGCGCCAGCAGCTTGGGTGGGACTAGCGGCTTATCTAGCACAGATACGCAGTATTTT	CASSLGGTSGLSSTDTQYF
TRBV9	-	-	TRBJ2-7	TGTGCCAGCAGCGTAGCCGGGACATTCTCCTACGAGCAGTACTTC	CASSVAGTFSYEQYF
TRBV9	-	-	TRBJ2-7	TGTGCCAGCAGCCCCCGACTAGGGAGCTCCTACGAGCAGTACTTC	CASSPRLGSSYEQYF
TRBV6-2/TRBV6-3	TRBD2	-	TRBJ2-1	TGTGCCAGCAGTCCCCACCCGACTAGCGGGGGGGCTTATGAGCAGTTCTTC	CASSPHPTSGGAYEQFF
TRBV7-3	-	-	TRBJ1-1	TGTGCCAGCAGCCTGGGGAGGAACACTGAAGCTTTCTTT	CASSLGRNTEAFF
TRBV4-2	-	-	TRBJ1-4	TGTGCCAGCAGCCAAGATCCAGGACAGAATGAAAAACTGTTTTTT	CASSQDPGQNEKLFF
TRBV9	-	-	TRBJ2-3	TGTGCCAGCAGCGTAGTGGGTCAACGGGTGTCCAGCACAGATACGCAGTATTTT	CASSVVGQRVSSTDTQYF
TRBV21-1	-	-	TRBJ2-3	TGTGCCAGCAGCAAAGAGGGTCGGGGGGGCCGCACAGATACGCAGTATTTT	CASSKEGRGGRTDTQYF
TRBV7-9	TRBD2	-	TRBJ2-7	TGTGCCAGCAGCTTTAGCCCGGGACTAGCGGGAGCCTCGACTTACGAGCAGTACTTC	CASSFSPGLAGASTYEQYF
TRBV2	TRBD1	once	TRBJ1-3	TGTGCCAGCAGTCGGGACAGGGCGACTGGAAACACCATATATTTT	CASSRDRATGNTIYF
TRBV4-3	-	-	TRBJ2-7	TGCGCCAGCAGCCAAGACCATGGGGTCGAGCAGTACTTC	CASSQDHGVEQYF
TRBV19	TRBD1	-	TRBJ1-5	TGTGCCAGTAGTATAGATCTTATACCAGGGGGTCAGCCCCAGCATTTT	CASSIDLIPGGQPQHF
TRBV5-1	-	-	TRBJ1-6	TGCGCCAGCAGCTTGGAACCTGGCTTGGGGAATTCACCCCTCCACTTT	CASSLEPGLGNSPLHF
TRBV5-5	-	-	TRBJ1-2	TGTGCCAGCAGCTTGGCGGATAACTATGGCTACACCTTC	CASSLADNYGYTF
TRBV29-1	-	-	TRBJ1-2	TGCAGCGTGACTACACCAGATAACTATGGCTACACCTTC	CSVTTPDNYGYTF
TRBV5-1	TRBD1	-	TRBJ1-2	TGCGCCAGCAACCGGACAGGCCCTACAGCTAACTATGGCTACACCTTC	CASNRTGPTANYGYTF
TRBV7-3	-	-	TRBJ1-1	TGTGCCAGCAGCGAAGGTGGACAGAACACTGAAGCTTTCTTT	CASSEGGQNTEAFF
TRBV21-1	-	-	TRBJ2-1	TGTGCCAGCAGCAAAGGCAAGGACAGGGTGTCGAATGAGCAGTTCTTC	CASSKGKDRVSNEQFF
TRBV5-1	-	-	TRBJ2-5	TGCGCCAGCAGCTTGGACGGCTGGGGGGTGGGCGAGACCCAGTACTTC	CASSLDGWGVGETQYF
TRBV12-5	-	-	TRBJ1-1	TGTGCTAGTGGTCCGGGGGTGTTCGGGGGGACCACTGAAGCTTTCTTT	CASGPGVFGGTTEAFF
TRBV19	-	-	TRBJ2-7	TGTGCCAGTAGTATTAGTCAGCGCATGGGCGAGCAGTACTTC	CASSISQRMGEQYF
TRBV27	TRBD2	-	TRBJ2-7	TGTGCCAGCAGTATAGAGCGGGGGGGATACGAGCAGTACTTC	CASSIERGGYEQYF
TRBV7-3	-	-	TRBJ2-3	TGTGCCAGCAGCTCCAAGGGCCCTAGCACAGATACGCAGTATTTT	CASSSKGPSTDTQYF
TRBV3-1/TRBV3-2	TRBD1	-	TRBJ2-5	TGTGCCAGCAGCCTCTACAGGGGCCAGACCTATCAAGAGACCCAGTACTTC	CASSLYRGQTYQETQYF
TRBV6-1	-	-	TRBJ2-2	TGTGCCAGCAGTGAGCTGGGCCCCGGGGAGCTGTTTTTT	CASSELGPGELFF